This passage covers 21 T cell receptor beta chains from one sample sequenced in a study of a mutant IDH1 vaccine in newly diagnosed glioma. Time point of the sample: week 5, during vaccination. Each vaccine dose was 300 ug of mutant IDH1 20-mer peptide, with topical imiquimod. Their target antigens are unknown. Some clones are missing from TCRdb's copy, which holds only in-frame ones; the method was immunoSEQ multiplex PCR. This table holds about 25,000 clones, approximately 80% found once. Sample: PBMCs, taken from a glioma patient whose treatment included an IDH1 peptide vaccine. These TCRs come from a man aged 35 to 55 with glioma.

In its sample, this clone was seen once. V gene TRBV2 combines with J gene TRBJ2-7, with TRBD2 matching 12 bases. The V gene end was trimmed by 1 base and the J gene end by 3 bases; junction bases not matched to a gene: 13. CDR3 length equals 19 residues. The germline V gene encodes CDR1 SNHLY and CDR2 FYNNEI. The CDR3 DNA is TGTGCCAGCAGTGAAGGAATATTGTTTCGGGGACTAGCGGGCTACGAGCAGTACTTC. Translating gives CASSEGILFRGLAGYEQYF.

This rearrangement joins TRBV6-1 to TRBJ1-2; 8 nucleotides line up with TRBD1. The ends lost 2 bases at V and 0 bases at J; junction bases unmatched: 8. CDR1 MNHNS and CDR2 SASEGT come from the germline V gene. The CDR3 length is 17 residues. The CDR3 coding sequence is TGTGCCAGCAGTGAATGGGATACGGACAGGGCTAACTATGGCTACACCTTC. Translation gives CASSEWDTDRANYGYTF.

This chain links TRBV10-3 with TRBJ2-7, with 14 positions matching TRBD2. Germline CDR1 ENHRY, CDR2 SYGVKD. The CDR3 has 14 amino acids. V trimming: 5 bases; J trimming: 6 bases; junction bases outside the gene matches: 3. CDR3: CAISRLAGGCEQYV. CDR3 DNA: TGTGCCATCAGTCGACTAGCGGGAGGGTGCGAGCAGTACGTC.

The J gene is TRBJ2-7, the V gene TRBV10-3; 11 bases agree with TRBD1. This CDR3 contains 15 residues. Losses at the gene ends were 10 bases for V and 4 bases for J; bases not matched to a gene: 12. Germline CDR1 reads ENHRY; CDR2 reads SYGVKD. The chain's CDR3 is CATHPGQGGWYEQYF. The CDR3 DNA reads as TGTGCCACGCACCCGGGACAGGGGGGTTGGTACGAGCAGTACTTC.

This chain uses TRBV6-6 with TRBJ1-2; D ambiguous. The CDR3 has 12 amino acids. Germline CDR1 MNHNY, CDR2 SVGAGI (reference sequence). V dropped 6 bases and J dropped 7 bases, with 12 bases sitting between them. The CDR3 nucleotides are TGTGCCAGCAGACAAAGGGAGGGTGGCTACACCTTC. It encodes CASRQREGGYTF.

This chain joins TRBV2 and TRBJ2-2; D perhaps matches TRBD2 (5 bases). CDR1 is SNHLY, CDR2 FYNNEI, per germline. The V gene lost 4 bases and the J gene lost 0 bases, with 9 bases spanning the gap. The CDR3 consists of 15 residues. CDR3 nucleotide sequence: TGTGCCAGCAGTGCGGAGCGGACGAACACCGGGGAGCTGTTTTTT. It translates to CASSAERTNTGELFF.

The chain employs TRBV6-5 and TRBJ2-7; D not certain. Germline CDR1 reads MNHEY; CDR2 reads SVGAGI. V dropped 8 bases and J dropped 2 bases, with 10 bases sitting between them. The CDR3 contains 12 residues. The CDR3 spells CASSGAPYEQYV. In DNA, the CDR3 is TGTGCCAGCTCTGGAGCGCCCTACGAGCAGTACGTC.

The chain links TRBV5-1 to TRBJ2-7, with D maybe TRBD2 (5 bases). This CDR3 contains 15 residues. Germline V gene sequence: CDR1 SGHRS, CDR2 YFSETQ. Trimming shortened V by 0 bases and J by 6 bases, and 16 bases separated the two germline ends. Here the CDR3 DNA reads TGCGCCAGCAGCTTGGTCAGCTCCGGGATTGGCGAGCAGTACTTC. Translating gives CASSLVSSGIGEQYF.

This clone has only a few counts. The rearrangement uses TRBV6-5 and TRBJ1-1; weak D call: TRBD1 (5 bases). V was shortened by 6 bases and J by 1 base, with 15 bases between the two germline ends. This CDR3 has 15 residues. CDR1 and CDR2 from the germline V gene are MNHEY and SVGAGI. The CDR3 protein is CASRTQGFGNTEAFF. DNA for the CDR3: TGTGCCAGCAGGACCCAGGGCTTCGGGAACACTGAAGCTTTCTTT.

The chain combines TRBV7-2 with TRBJ2-1; no firm D call. This CDR3 contains 13 residues. Between the trimmed V and J ends, which lost 8 bases and 6 bases, there was a span of 14 bases. Germline loops: CDR1 SGHTA, CDR2 FQGNSA. The CDR3, as DNA: TGTGCCAGCCGGAGAGACCCTCCCAATGAGCAGTTCTTC. As protein: CASRRDPPNEQFF.

The chain carries TRBV5-1 and TRBJ1-3; 8 bases are shared with TRBD1. V lost 5 bases to trimming and J lost 0 bases; unmatched junction nucleotides: 13. The CDR3 consists of 18 residues. Germline CDR1 reads SGHRS; CDR2 reads YFSETQ. As DNA, the CDR3 is TGCGCCAGCAGGCCTTCACCGGGACAGGAGCTCTCTGGAAACACCATATATTTT. It specifies CASRPSPGQELSGNTIYF.

The V gene is TRBV7-2, the J gene TRBJ2-2; D ambiguous. The CDR3 covers 15 residues. Per germline, CDR1 SGHTA and CDR2 FQGNSA. V lost 5 bases and J lost 3, with 13 bases in between. The CDR3 here is CASSPPYGDTGELFF. CDR3 bases: TGTGCCAGCAGCCCGCCGTATGGGGACACCGGGGAGCTGTTTTTT.

The chain couples TRBV5-1 to TRBJ1-6; 8 nucleotides line up with TRBD1. Germline V lookup: CDR1 SGHRS, CDR2 YFSETQ. V gave up 3 bases and J gave up 5 bases; unmatched junction bases: 1. This CDR3 comprises 14 residues. The CDR3 protein is CASSSGQDNSPLHF. CDR3 DNA: TGCGCCAGCAGCTCGGGACAGGATAATTCACCCCTCCACTTT.

The rearrangement links TRBV5-6 to TRBJ2-7; perhaps TRBD1 as D (6 bases). This CDR3 is built from 16 residues. V dropped 3 bases and J dropped 6 bases, with 22 bases sitting between them. Germline V gene sequence: CDR1 SGHDT, CDR2 YYEEEE. This CDR3 reads CASSSPRGSDLAEQYF. The CDR3 nucleotides read TGTGCCAGCAGCTCCCCTAGGGGGAGCGACCTCGCCGAGCAGTACTTC.

The rearrangement uses TRBV19 and TRBJ2-1; a possible D gene is TRBD1 (5 bases). The CDR3 runs to 15 residues. V was clipped by 2 bases and J by 1 base, with 9 bases between them. Germline V CDR1 and CDR2: LNHDA, SQIVND (reference sequence). CDR3: CASSIKGESYNEQFF. CDR3 sequence (DNA): TGTGCCAGTAGTATAAAAGGGGAATCCTACAATGAGCAGTTCTTC. The full variable domain, with the rest looked up from reference TRBV19 and TRBJ2-1, is DGGITQSPKYLFRKEGQNVTLSCEQNLNHDAMYWYRQDPGQGLRLIYYSQIVNDFQKGDIAEGYSVSREKKESFPLTVTSAQKNPTAFYLCASSIKGESYNEQFFGPGTRLTVL.

The rearrangement uses TRBV10-2 and TRBJ2-1; 8 bases fit TRBD2. This CDR3 region has 17 residues. Unmatched junction bases numbered 17, after V lost 10 bases and J lost 3 bases. CDR1 WSHSY and CDR2 SAAADI come from the germline V gene. The CDR3 DNA follows: TGCGCCACCTTAAGGGCGGGAGGCTTTCGTGACTACAATGAGCAGTTCTTC. Translating it yields CATLRAGGFRDYNEQFF.

This clone is a singleton in its sample. The V call is TRBV5-4, the J call TRBJ2-1; TRBD2 might be the D (6 bases). CDR3 length: 16 residues. Germline loops: CDR1 SGHNT, CDR2 YYREEE (reference sequence). V dropped 0 bases and J dropped 3 bases, with 13 bases sitting between them. CDR3 loop: CASSLDGTRSYNEQFF. CDR3 in DNA: TGTGCCAGCAGCTTGGACGGGACTCGGAGCTACAATGAGCAGTTCTTC.

This clone came up a few times. The chain uses TRBV18 and TRBJ2-1, with 9 bases fitting TRBD1. The trim removed 6 bases at V and 12 bases at J, leaving 15 bases unmatched. This CDR3 is 15 amino acids long. Germline V gene sequence: CDR1 KGHSH, CDR2 LQKENI. CDR3: CASSPRSNRGQAQFF. For the CDR3, the DNA is TGTGCCAGCTCGCCGCGATCTAACAGGGGGCAGGCGCAGTTCTTC.

The rearrangement uses TRBV5-5 and TRBJ2-3; 7 bases fit TRBD1. The J segment lost 1 base and the V segment lost 4 bases, leaving 9 bases of the junction unmatched. Germline V gives CDR1 SGHKS, CDR2 YYEKEE (reference sequence). The CDR3 extends over 16 amino acids. The CDR3 protein is CASSRGVGQGTDTQYF. The CDR3 coding sequence is TGTGCCAGCAGCCGCGGCGTAGGACAGGGCACAGATACGCAGTATTTT.

The V gene is TRBV27, the J gene TRBJ1-2; perhaps TRBD1 as D (5 bases). Germline CDR1 and CDR2: MNHEY and SMNVEV (reference sequence). V was cut by 7 bases and J by 8 bases, with 26 bases left in between. The CDR3 consists of 16 residues. The CDR3 DNA reads as TGTGCCAGCACCCAAACCCCGGGGGTAATGGGTCTCGGCTACACCTTC. This encodes CASTQTPGVMGLGYTF.

The CDR3: CASSESYEQYF. CDR3 nucleotides: TGTGCCAGCAGTGAATCCTACGAGCAGTACTTC. The chain has TRBV25-1 and TRBJ2-7; D is unclear. This CDR3 has 11 amino acids. The V gene's germline CDR1 is MGHDK and CDR2 SYGVNS. The V end was cut by 1 base, the J end by 2 bases, with 0 bases between.